The rows below give T cell receptor beta chains drawn from one sample of a study of T cell changes during pregnancy in multiple sclerosis. Method: immunoSEQ multiplex PCR; TCRdb's copy keeps in-frame clones and lacks some. The sample holds over 65,000 clones, about 89% seen once. The sample was peripheral blood, taken in the first trimester of pregnancy. These receptor sequences come from a female donor with multiple sclerosis, enrolled in a pregnancy study. The CDR3 runs from the conserved cysteine through the conserved F or W. D genes are given only for firm matches. Clone size is given for some rows only: seen once, a few or many times, or a class if the clone is expanded.

J gene	D gene	V gene	clone size	CDR3 protein	CDR3 DNA
TRBJ2-7	.	TRBV19	.	CASGDTYYEQYF	TGTGCCAGTGGGGACACCTACTACGAGCAGTACTTC
TRBJ1-5	TRBD1	TRBV27	.	CASSLNRGYEPQHF	TGTGCCAGCAGTCTCAACAGGGGTTACGAGCCCCAGCATTTT
TRBJ2-4	TRBD2	TRBV5-5	.	CASSVPLAGKNIQYF	TGTGCCAGCAGCGTGCCTCTAGCGGGCAAAAACATTCAGTACTTC
TRBJ2-2	.	TRBV19	.	CASSIGQVTGELFF	TGTGCCAGTAGTATAGGACAAGTCACCGGGGAGCTGTTTTTT
TRBJ1-1	.	TRBV10-3	.	CAISGTGRGTEAFF	TGTGCCATCAGTGGTACAGGGCGGGGGACTGAAGCTTTCTTT
TRBJ2-7	.	TRBV10-3	.	CAISAADRDAPYEQYF	TGTGCCATCAGTGCCGCGGATAGAGACGCCCCCTACGAGCAGTACTTC
TRBJ2-3	TRBD2	TRBV5-1	.	CASSLGFSGRATDTQYF	TGCGCCAGCAGCTTGGGATTTAGCGGGAGGGCCACAGATACGCAGTATTTT
TRBJ2-3	TRBD2	TRBV11-2	.	CASNKRGSSTDTQYF	TGTGCCAGCAACAAGCGGGGCTCTAGCACAGATACGCAGTATTTT
TRBJ1-5	TRBD1	TRBV19	.	CASSLTPPRGVSNQPQHF	TGTGCCAGTAGCCTCACTCCTCCCAGGGGGGTGAGCAATCAGCCCCAGCATTTT
TRBJ2-1	.	TRBV5-6	.	CASSLGDSRGAILNEQFF	TGTGCCAGCAGCTTGGGCGACTCCCGAGGTGCCATACTCAATGAGCAGTTCTTC
TRBJ1-5	.	TRBV19	.	CASSIDQMSGPQPQHF	TGTGCCAGTAGTATAGATCAGATGTCAGGGCCTCAGCCCCAGCATTTT
TRBJ2-3	.	TRBV20-1	.	CSASQTDTQYF	TGCAGTGCTAGTCAGACAGATACGCAGTATTTT
TRBJ2-5	TRBD2	TRBV6-1	.	CASSPLAGGFETQYF	TGTGCCAGCAGCCCCCTAGCGGGGGGTTTTGAGACCCAGTACTTC
TRBJ2-1	TRBD1	TRBV5-1	.	CASRGQGIVNEQFF	TGCGCCAGCAGAGGACAGGGAATTGTCAATGAGCAGTTCTTC
TRBJ2-7	.	TRBV2	.	CASSEFKLASYEQYF	TGTGCCAGCAGTGAGTTTAAGCTAGCCTCCTACGAGCAGTACTTC
TRBJ2-7	TRBD1	TRBV10-3	once	CAIKGASYEQYF	TGTGCCATCAAGGGGGCCTCCTACGAGCAGTACTTC
TRBJ1-1	.	TRBV30	.	CAYNRDPNTEAFF	TGTGCGTATAACAGGGATCCTAACACTGAAGCTTTCTTT
TRBJ2-1	.	TRBV4-1	.	CASSLYPSEEKGIMNEQFF	TGCGCCAGCAGCCTCTACCCTAGTGAGGAGAAGGGGATAATGAATGAGCAGTTCTTC
TRBJ2-5	.	TRBV9	once	CASSLMEGGETQYF	TGTGCCAGCAGCCTCATGGAGGGCGGGGAGACCCAGTACTTC
TRBJ2-7	TRBD2	TRBV6-6	.	CASSFSEGLGHEQYF	TGTGCCAGCAGTTTCTCCGAGGGACTAGGGCACGAGCAGTACTTC
TRBJ1-1	.	TRBV7-6	.	CASSFRASGGNTEAFF	TGTGCCAGCAGCTTCCGGGCCTCGGGGGGGAACACTGAAGCTTTCTTT
TRBJ2-3	TRBD1	TRBV18	.	CASSPKGQGNTDTQYF	TGTGCCAGCTCACCAAAGGGACAGGGAAACACAGATACGCAGTATTTT
TRBJ2-1	.	TRBV6-1	.	CASSDAYLAYNEQFF	TGTGCCAGCAGTGATGCCTACCTGGCCTACAATGAGCAGTTCTTC
TRBJ1-1	TRBD1	TRBV7-9	.	CASSSRQGANTEAFF	TGTGCCAGCAGCTCCCGACAGGGGGCGAACACTGAAGCTTTCTTT
TRBJ1-2	.	TRBV7-2	once	CASSLRTGQNYGYTF	TGTGCCAGCAGCTTACGGACTGGACAGAACTATGGCTACACCTTC
TRBJ1-1	TRBD1	TRBV6-1	few	CASSDGTGDVTEAFF	TGTGCCAGCAGTGATGGGACAGGGGATGTGACTGAAGCTTTCTTT
TRBJ2-6	.	TRBV12-5	.	CASASSGANVLTF	TGTGCTAGTGCGTCCTCTGGGGCCAACGTCCTGACTTTC
TRBJ2-6	.	TRBV5-1	.	CASSLAPGGSSGANVLTF	TGCGCCAGCAGCTTGGCTCCAGGGGGGAGCTCTGGGGCCAACGTCCTGACTTTC
TRBJ2-7	.	TRBV7-2	.	CASSLAGVSYEQYF	TGTGCCAGCAGCTTAGCAGGGGTCTCCTACGAGCAGTACTTC
TRBJ1-4	TRBD1	TRBV5-1	.	CASSLSQGDVKLFF	TGCGCCAGCAGCTTGAGTCAGGGGGACGTAAAACTGTTTTTT
TRBJ1-1	.	TRBV6-1	.	CASSGFTGGHLFLNTEAFF	TGTGCCAGCAGTGGATTCACAGGCGGCCACCTATTCTTGAACACTGAAGCTTTCTTT
TRBJ2-1	.	TRBV18	.	CASSPRRRKDIGNEQFF	TGTGCCAGCTCACCACGCCGAAGAAAAGACATTGGGAATGAGCAGTTCTTC
TRBJ2-1	.	TRBV6-5	once	CASSYIDGGYNEQFF	TGTGCCAGCAGTTACATTGACGGGGGTTACAATGAGCAGTTCTTC
TRBJ1-1	.	TRBV7-2	.	CASSLGNRRGRTEAFF	TGTGCCAGCAGCTTAGGTAATCGCAGGGGAAGAACTGAAGCTTTCTTT
TRBJ2-7	TRBD1	TRBV27	.	CASSTRDRGSEQYF	TGTGCCAGCAGTACCCGGGACAGGGGGTCCGAGCAGTACTTC
TRBJ2-7	.	TRBV6-5	.	CASSPTSTATYEQYF	TGTGCCAGCAGTCCTACCTCGACAGCTACCTACGAGCAGTACTTC
TRBJ2-1	TRBD2	TRBV28	.	CASSSLGTKESRGFF	TGTGCCAGCAGCTCTCTTGGGACTAAAGAATCCCGAGGGTTCTTC
TRBJ2-6	.	TRBV7-3	.	CASSLTGGSGANVLTF	TGTGCCAGCAGCTTAACGGGGGGATCTGGGGCCAACGTCCTGACTTTC
TRBJ2-1	TRBD2	TRBV5-1	.	CASSPREAPYNEQFF	TGCGCCAGCAGCCCCCGGGAGGCCCCCTACAATGAGCAGTTCTTC
TRBJ1-6	.	TRBV6-6	.	CASSGTSGSPLHF	TGTGCCAGCAGCGGGACATCGGGTTCACCCCTCCACTTT
TRBJ2-7	TRBD1	TRBV6-1	.	CASSGDRGLREQYF	TGTGCCAGCAGTGGGGACAGGGGCTTGAGAGAGCAGTACTTC
TRBJ1-4	TRBD1	TRBV5-1	.	CASSLRGQGANEKLFF	TGCGCCAGCAGCTTGAGGGGGCAGGGAGCTAATGAAAAACTGTTTTTT
TRBJ1-3	.	TRBV14	.	CASSHQLPRGTGNTIYF	TGTGCCAGCAGCCACCAATTGCCTCGGGGGACTGGAAACACCATATATTTT
TRBJ1-6	TRBD1	TRBV7-9	.	CASSLGVGQGYSPLHF	TGTGCCAGCAGCTTAGGAGTGGGACAGGGATATTCACCCCTCCACTTT
TRBJ1-4	.	TRBV30	.	CAWSIGAQAEKLFF	TGTGCCTGGAGTATAGGGGCCCAGGCTGAAAAACTGTTTTTT
TRBJ2-4	.	TRBV7-2	.	CASSSGLLGIKNIQYF	TGTGCCAGCAGCTCGGGACTGCTGGGGATCAAAAACATTCAGTACTTC
TRBJ2-1	.	TRBV18	.	CASSRQTGTPLWFF	TGTGCCAGCTCACGGCAAACCGGGACACCTTTGTGGTTCTTC
TRBJ2-7	TRBD1	TRBV27	.	CASSPSGTGSYEQYF	TGTGCCAGCAGCCCATCCGGGACAGGGTCCTACGAGCAGTACTTC
TRBJ1-3	TRBD1	TRBV30	.	CAWSSGGGGNTIYF	TGTGCCTGGAGTTCAGGGGGTGGTGGAAACACCATATATTTT
TRBJ2-1	TRBD1	TRBV6-5	.	CASGQGGLNEQFF	TGTGCCAGCGGACAGGGGGGCCTCAATGAGCAGTTCTTC
TRBJ1-2	TRBD1	TRBV18	.	CASSPSPTGRDYGYTF	TGTGCCAGCTCACCCTCCCCGACAGGGCGGGACTATGGCTACACCTTC
TRBJ1-1	.	TRBV5-1	.	CASFEGSTEAFF	TGCGCCAGTTTCGAGGGAAGCACTGAAGCTTTCTTT
TRBJ2-1	TRBD2	TRBV18	.	CASSLGTSGGYNEQFF	TGTGCCAGCTCACTCGGGACTAGCGGGGGGTACAATGAGCAGTTCTTC